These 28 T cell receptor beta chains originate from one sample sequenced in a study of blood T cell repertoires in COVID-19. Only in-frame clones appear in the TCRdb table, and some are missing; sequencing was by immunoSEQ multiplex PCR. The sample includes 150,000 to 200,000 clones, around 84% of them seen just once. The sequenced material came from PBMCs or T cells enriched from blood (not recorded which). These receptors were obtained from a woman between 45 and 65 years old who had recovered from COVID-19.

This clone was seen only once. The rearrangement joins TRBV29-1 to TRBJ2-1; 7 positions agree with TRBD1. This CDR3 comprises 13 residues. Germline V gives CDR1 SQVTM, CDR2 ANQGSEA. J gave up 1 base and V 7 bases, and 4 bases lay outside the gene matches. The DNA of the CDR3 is TGCAGCGCCGGACAGGATTCCTACAATGAGCAGTTCTTC. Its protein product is CSAGQDSYNEQFF.

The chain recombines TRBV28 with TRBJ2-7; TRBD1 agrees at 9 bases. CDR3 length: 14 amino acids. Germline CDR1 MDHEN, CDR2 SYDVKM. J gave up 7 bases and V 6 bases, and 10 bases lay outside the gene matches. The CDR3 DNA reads TGTGCCAGCAGAGGACAGGGGTCCCTCCGGGAGCAGTACTTC. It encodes CASRGQGSLREQYF.

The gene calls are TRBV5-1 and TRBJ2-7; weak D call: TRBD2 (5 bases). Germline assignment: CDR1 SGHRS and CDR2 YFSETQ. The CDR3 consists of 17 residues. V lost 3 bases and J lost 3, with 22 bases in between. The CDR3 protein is CASSYGEGFSPVYEQYF. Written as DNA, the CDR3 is TGCGCCAGCAGCTATGGAGAGGGATTCTCCCCGGTCTACGAGCAGTACTTC.

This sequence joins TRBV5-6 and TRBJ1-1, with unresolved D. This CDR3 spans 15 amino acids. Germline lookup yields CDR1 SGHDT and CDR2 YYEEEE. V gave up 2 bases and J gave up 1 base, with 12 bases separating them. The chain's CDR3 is CASSFRGYRNTEAFF. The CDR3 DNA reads TGTGCCAGCAGCTTTAGAGGGTACAGGAACACTGAAGCTTTCTTT.

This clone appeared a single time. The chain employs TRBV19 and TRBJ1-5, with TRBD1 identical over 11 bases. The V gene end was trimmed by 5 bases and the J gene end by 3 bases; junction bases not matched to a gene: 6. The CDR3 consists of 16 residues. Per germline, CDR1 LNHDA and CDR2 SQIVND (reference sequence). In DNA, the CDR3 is TGTGCCAGTAGTCGTCGGACAGGGGGCGACAATCAGCCCCAGCATTTT. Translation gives CASSRRTGGDNQPQHF.

CDR3 in amino acids: CASSIIGNQPQHF. CDR3 in DNA: TGTGCCAGCAGTATTATAGGCAATCAGCCCCAGCATTTT. The rearrangement joins TRBV27 to TRBJ1-5; D not certain. Germline V gene sequence: CDR1 MNHEY, CDR2 SMNVEV (reference sequence). V was clipped by 5 bases and J by 2 bases, with 7 bases between them. The CDR3 length is 13 residues.

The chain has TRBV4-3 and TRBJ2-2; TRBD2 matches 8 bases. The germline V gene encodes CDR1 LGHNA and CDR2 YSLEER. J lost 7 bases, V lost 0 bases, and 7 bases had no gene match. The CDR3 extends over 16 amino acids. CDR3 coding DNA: TGCGCCAGCAGCCAAGAGAAGCGGGGGACGGTCGGGGAGCTGTTTTTT. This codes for CASSQEKRGTVGELFF.

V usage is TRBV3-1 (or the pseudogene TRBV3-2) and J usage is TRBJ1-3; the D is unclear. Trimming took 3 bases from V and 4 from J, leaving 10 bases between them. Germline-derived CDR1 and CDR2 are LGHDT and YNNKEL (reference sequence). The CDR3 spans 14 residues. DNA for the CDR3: TGTGCCAGCAGCCAGTCCGGGGAAGGAAACACCATATATTTT. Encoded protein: CASSQSGEGNTIYF.

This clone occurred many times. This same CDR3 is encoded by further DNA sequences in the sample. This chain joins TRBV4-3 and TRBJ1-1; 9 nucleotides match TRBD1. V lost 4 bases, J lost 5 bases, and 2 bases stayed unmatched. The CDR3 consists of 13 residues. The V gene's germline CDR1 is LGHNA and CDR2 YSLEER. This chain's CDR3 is CASSLTGGTEAFF. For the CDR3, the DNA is TGCGCCAGCAGCCTGACAGGGGGGACTGAAGCTTTCTTT.

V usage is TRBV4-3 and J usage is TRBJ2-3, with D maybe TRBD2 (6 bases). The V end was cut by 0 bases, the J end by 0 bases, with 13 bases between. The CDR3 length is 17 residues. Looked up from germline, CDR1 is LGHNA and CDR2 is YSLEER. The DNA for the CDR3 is TGCGCCAGCAGCCAAGAAAGCGGGTACTCTAGCACAGATACGCAGTATTTT. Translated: CASSQESGYSSTDTQYF.

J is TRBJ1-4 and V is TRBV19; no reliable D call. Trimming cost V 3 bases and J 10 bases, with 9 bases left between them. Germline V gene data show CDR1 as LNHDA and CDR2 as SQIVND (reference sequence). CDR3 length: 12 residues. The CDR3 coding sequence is TGTGCCAGTAGTATCGGCAGAGGAAAACTGTTTTTT. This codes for CASSIGRGKLFF.

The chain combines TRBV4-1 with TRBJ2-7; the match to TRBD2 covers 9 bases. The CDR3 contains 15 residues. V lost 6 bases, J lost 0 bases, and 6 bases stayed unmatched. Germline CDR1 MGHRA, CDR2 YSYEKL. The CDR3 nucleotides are TGCGCCAGCAGTCCGTATAGCGGGAGCTCCTACGAGCAGTACTTC. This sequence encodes CASSPYSGSSYEQYF.

CDR3 loop: CASSPKSLNTEAFF. The CDR3, as DNA: TGTGCCAGCTCCCCCAAAAGCCTGAACACTGAAGCTTTCTTT. V gene TRBV18 combines with J gene TRBJ1-1; D gene uncertain. Germline CDR1 is KGHSH and CDR2 is LQKENI. This CDR3 contains 14 residues. V shed 6 bases and J shed 0 bases, with 11 bases lying between them. Looking up the rest from reference TRBV18 and TRBJ1-1 gives the full variable domain: NAGVMQNPRHLVRRRGQEARLRCSPMKGHSHVYWYRQLPEEGLKFMVYLQKENIIDESGMPKERFSAEFPKEGPSILRIQQVVRGDSAAYFCASSPKSLNTEAFFGQGTRLTVV.

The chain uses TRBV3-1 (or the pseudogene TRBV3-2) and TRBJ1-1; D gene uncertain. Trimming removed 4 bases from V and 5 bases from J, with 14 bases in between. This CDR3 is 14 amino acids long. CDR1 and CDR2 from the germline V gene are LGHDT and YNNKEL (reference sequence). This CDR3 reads CASSPAGYSTEAFF. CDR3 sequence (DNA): TGTGCCAGCAGCCCCGCTGGGTACAGTACTGAAGCTTTCTTT.

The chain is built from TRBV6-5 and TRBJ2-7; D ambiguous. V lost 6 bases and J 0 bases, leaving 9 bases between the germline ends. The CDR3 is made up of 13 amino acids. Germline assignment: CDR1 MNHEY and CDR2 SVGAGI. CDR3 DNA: TGTGCCAGCAGCTTACAGAGCTCCTACGAGCAGTACTTC. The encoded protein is CASSLQSSYEQYF.

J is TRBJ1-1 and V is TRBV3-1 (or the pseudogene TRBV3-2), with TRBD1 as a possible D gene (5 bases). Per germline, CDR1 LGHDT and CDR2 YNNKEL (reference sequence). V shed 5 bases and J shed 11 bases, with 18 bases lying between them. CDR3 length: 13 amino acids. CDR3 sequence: CASSFRGEGMAFF. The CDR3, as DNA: TGTGCCAGCAGCTTTAGGGGCGAAGGTATGGCTTTCTTT.

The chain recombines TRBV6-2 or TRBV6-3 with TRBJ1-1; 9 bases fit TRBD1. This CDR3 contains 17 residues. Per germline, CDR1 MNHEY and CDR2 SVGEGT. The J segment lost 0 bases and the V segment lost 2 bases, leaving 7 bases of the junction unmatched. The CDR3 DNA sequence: TGTGCCAGCAGTTACGGAGGGACAGGGAGGGTGAACACTGAAGCTTTCTTT. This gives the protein CASSYGGTGRVNTEAFF.

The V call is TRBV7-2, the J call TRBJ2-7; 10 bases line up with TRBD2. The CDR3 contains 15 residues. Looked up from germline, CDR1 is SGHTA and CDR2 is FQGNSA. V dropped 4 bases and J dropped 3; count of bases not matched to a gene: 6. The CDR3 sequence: CASSSSSGRLYEQYF. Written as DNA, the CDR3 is TGTGCCAGCAGCTCATCTAGCGGGAGACTCTACGAGCAGTACTTC.

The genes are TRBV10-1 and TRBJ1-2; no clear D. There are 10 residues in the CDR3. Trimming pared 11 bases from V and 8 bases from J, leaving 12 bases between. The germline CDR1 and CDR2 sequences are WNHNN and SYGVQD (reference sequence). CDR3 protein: CARRGSGYTF. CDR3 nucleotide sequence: TGCGCCCGGCGAGGGTCGGGCTACACCTTC.

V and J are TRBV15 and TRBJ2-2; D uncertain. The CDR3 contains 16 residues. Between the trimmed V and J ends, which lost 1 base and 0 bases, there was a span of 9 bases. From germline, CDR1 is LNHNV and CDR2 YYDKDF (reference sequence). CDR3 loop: CATSRGVATNTGELFF. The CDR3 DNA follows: TGTGCCACCAGCAGAGGTGTTGCGACGAACACCGGGGAGCTGTTTTTT.

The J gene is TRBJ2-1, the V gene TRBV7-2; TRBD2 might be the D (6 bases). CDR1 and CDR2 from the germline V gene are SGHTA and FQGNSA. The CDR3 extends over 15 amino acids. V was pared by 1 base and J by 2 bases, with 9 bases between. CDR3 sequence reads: CASSLDGRAYNEQFF. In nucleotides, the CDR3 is TGTGCCAGCAGCTTAGACGGGAGAGCCTACAATGAGCAGTTCTTC.

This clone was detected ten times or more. The CDR3 region is CASSQATANTGELFF. CDR3 DNA: TGTGCCAGCAGCCAGGCGACAGCCAATACCGGGGAGCTGTTTTTT. The chain links TRBV4-2 to TRBJ2-2, with TRBD1 as a possible D gene (5 bases). The V gene lost 3 bases and the J gene lost 5 bases, with 13 bases spanning the gap. Germline V gene lookup returns CDR1 LGHNA and CDR2 YNFKEQ. This CDR3 region has 15 residues.

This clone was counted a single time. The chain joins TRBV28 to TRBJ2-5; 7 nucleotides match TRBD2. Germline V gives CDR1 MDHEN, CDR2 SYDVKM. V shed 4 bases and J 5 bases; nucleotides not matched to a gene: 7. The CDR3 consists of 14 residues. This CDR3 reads CASSSGGRGETQYF. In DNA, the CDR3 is TGTGCCAGCAGTTCCGGAGGGAGGGGCGAGACCCAGTACTTC.

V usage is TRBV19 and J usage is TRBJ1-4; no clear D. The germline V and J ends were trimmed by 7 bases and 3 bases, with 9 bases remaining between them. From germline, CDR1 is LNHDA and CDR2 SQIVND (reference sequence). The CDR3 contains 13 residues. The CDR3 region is CASNRGSNEKLFF. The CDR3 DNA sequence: TGTGCCAGTAATCGGGGATCTAATGAAAAACTGTTTTTT.

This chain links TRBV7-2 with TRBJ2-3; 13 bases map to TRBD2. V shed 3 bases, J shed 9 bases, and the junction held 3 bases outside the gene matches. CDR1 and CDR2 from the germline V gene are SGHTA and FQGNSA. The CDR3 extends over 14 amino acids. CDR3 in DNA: TGTGCCAGCAGCTTCACTAGCGGGGGGGAAACGCAGTATTTT. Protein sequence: CASSFTSGGETQYF.

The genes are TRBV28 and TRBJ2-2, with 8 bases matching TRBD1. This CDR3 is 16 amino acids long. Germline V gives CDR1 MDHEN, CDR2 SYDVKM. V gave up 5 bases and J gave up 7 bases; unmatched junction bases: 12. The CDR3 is CASSGADRDSIGELFF. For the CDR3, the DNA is TGTGCCAGCAGTGGGGCGGACAGGGATAGTATCGGGGAGCTGTTTTTT.

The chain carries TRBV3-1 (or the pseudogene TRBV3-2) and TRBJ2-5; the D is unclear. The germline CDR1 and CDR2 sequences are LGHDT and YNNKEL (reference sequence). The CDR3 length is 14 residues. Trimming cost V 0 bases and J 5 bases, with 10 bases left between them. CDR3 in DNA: TGTGCCAGCAGCCAAGAACCGGGTAGGGAGACCCAGTACTTC. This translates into CASSQEPGRETQYF.

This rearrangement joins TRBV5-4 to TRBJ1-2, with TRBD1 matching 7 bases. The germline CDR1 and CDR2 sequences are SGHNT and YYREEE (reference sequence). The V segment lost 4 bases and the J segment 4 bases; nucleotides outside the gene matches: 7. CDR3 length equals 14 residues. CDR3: CASSPGTEAYGYTF. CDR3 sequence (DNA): TGTGCCAGCAGCCCCGGGACAGAGGCCTATGGCTACACCTTC.